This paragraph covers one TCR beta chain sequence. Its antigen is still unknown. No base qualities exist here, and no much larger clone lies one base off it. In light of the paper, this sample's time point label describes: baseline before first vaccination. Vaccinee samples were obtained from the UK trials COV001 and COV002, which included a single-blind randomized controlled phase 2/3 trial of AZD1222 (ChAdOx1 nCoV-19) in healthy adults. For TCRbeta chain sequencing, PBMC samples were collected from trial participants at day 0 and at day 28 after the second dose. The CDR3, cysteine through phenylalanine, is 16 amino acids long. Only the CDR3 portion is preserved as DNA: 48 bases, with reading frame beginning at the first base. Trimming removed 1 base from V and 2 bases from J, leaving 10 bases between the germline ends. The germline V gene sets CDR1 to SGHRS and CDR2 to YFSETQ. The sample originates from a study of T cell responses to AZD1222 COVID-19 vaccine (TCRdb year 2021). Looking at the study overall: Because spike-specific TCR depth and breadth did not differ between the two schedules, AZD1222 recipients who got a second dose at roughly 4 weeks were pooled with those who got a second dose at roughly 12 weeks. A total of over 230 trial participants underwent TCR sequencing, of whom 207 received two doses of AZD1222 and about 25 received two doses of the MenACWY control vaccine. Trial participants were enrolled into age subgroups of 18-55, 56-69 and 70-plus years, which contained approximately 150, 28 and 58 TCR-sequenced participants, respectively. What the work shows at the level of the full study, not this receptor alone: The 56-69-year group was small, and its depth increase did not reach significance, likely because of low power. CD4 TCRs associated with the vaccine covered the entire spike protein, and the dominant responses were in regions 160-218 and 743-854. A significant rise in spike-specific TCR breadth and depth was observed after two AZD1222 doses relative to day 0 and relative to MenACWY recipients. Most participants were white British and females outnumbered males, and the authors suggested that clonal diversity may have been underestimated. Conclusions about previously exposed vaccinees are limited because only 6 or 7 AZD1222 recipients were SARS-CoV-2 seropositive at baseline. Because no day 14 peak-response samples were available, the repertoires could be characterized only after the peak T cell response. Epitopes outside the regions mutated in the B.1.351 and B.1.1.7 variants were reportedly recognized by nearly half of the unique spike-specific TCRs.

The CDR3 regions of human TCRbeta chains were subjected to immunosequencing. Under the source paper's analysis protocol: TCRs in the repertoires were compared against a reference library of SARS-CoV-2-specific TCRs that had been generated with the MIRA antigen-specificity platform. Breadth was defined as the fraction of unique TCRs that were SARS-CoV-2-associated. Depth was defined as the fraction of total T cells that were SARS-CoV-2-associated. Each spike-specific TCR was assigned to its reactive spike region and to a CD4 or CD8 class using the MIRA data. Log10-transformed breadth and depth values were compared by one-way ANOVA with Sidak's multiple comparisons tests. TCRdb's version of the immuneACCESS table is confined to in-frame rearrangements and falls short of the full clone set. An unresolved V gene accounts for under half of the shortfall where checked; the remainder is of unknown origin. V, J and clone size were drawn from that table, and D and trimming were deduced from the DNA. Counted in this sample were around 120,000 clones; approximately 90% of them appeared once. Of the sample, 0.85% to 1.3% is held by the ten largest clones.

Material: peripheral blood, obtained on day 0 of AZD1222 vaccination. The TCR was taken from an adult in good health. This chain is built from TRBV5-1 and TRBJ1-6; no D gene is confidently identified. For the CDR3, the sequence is CASSLRGATYNSPLHF. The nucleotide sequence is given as TGCGCCAGCAGCTTGCGAGGTGCTACCTATAATTCACCCCTCCACTTT.